This T cell receptor beta chain was retrieved from a study of blood T cells in healthy people across ages. With 0 bases removed from V and 4 bases from J, the gap between germline ends came to 10 bases. Germline CDR1 is SGHRS and CDR2 is YFSETQ. The CDR3 sequence is 14 residues long. The draw of peripheral blood yielded 8.5 to 10 milliliters from each donor. A J-beta primer mix and a sample-barcoded 5' primer were used in a second PCR of roughly 6 to 11 cycles. TCRdb reprocessed the 5' RACE reads with MiXCR, giving one entry per CDR3 protein. The table lists 600,000 or so distinct CDR3 sequences, roughly 30% of them singletons. Details on this clonotype: What it recognizes is unknown.

Study findings and constraints: Per million T cells, TCR beta diversity dropped about linearly as age rose.

Sequencing used blood. The chain employs TRBV5-1 and TRBJ1-1; unclear D gene. This sequence originates from a woman of 80 years or more in good health. The CDR3, as DNA: TGCGCCAGCAGCTTGGGATCTCACCCCACTGAAGCTTTCTTT. Translated, it gives CASSLGSHPTEAFF.